This entry lists 14 T cell receptor beta chains sequenced from one sample in a study of CD8 T cells in ankylosing spondylitis. TCRdb recomputed calls from the 5' RACE reads with MiXCR, one row per CDR3 protein. In the table there are 700,000 to 1,000,000 distinct CDR3 sequences, around 11% of which are singletons. These receptors lack a known antigen. General study results and limits: Seemingly characteristic of ankylosing spondylitis blood was a TCR beta motif consisting of 7 or 8 highly homologous variants.

Input material: blood, either unsorted or a sorted T cell fraction (not recorded which). These receptors were collected from a male donor with ankylosing spondylitis.

This chain uses TRBV6-1 with TRBJ2-7; 8 bases are a match to TRBD1. Germline loops: CDR1 MNHNS, CDR2 SASEGT. The V and J ends lost 6 bases and 3 bases, in that order; junction bases with no gene match: 7. The CDR3 loop spans 14 amino acids. CDR3 DNA sequence: TGTGCCAGCAGCTGGGACAGGTCAGGCTACGAGCAGTACTTC. Protein: CASSWDRSGYEQYF.

The V gene is TRBV10-3, the J gene TRBJ2-7; 14 bases match TRBD2. Germline V gene sequence: CDR1 ENHRY, CDR2 SYGVKD. This CDR3 contains 13 residues. V shed 7 bases, J shed 7 bases, and the junction held 3 bases outside the gene matches. In DNA form, the CDR3 reads TGTGCCATCACGGGACTAGCGGGAGCGGAGCAGTACTTC. It specifies CAITGLAGAEQYF.

Ten or more counts support this clonotype. V usage is TRBV20-1 and J usage is TRBJ2-5; 9 bases line up with TRBD1. CDR3 length equals 16 residues. Trimming removed 0 bases from V and 5 bases from J; junction bases left unmatched: 10. Germline CDR1 and CDR2: DFQATT and SNEGSKA (reference sequence). CDR3 nucleotides: TGCAGTGCTAGAGATTTCGGGACAGGGAGTTGGGAGACCCAGTACTTC. This gives the protein CSARDFGTGSWETQYF.

The V gene is TRBV25-1, the J gene TRBJ2-7, with TRBD2 identical over 11 bases. V lost 5 bases and J lost 2; bases outside the gene matches: 2. The germline V gene has CDR1 MGHDK and CDR2 SYGVNS. CDR3 length: 14 amino acids. CDR3 protein: CASSKTSGTYEQYF. CDR3 nucleotide sequence: TGTGCCAGCAGTAAGACTAGCGGGACCTACGAGCAGTACTTC.

The rearrangement uses TRBV20-1 and TRBJ2-7, with D possibly being TRBD1 (6 bases). In germline, CDR1 is DFQATT, CDR2 SNEGSKA (reference sequence). The CDR3 is 12 residues long. V dropped 2 bases and J dropped 9 bases, with 14 bases sitting between them. CDR3 loop: CSARPIRGVQYF. The CDR3 DNA is TGCAGTGCTAGACCTATCAGGGGAGTGCAGTACTTC.

This clonotype was counted a few times. The rearrangement joins TRBV27 to TRBJ2-7, with D unresolved. The CDR3 is 11 amino acids. Germline V CDR1 and CDR2: MNHEY, SMNVEV (reference sequence). V was cut by 5 bases and J by 7 bases, with 9 bases left in between. CDR3 protein: CASSKVGEQYF. Here the CDR3 DNA reads TGTGCCAGCAGTAAAGTCGGGGAGCAGTACTTC.

Many counts were recorded for this clonotype. The chain has TRBV5-1 and TRBJ2-7; 9 bases fit TRBD1. The germline V gene has CDR1 SGHRS and CDR2 YFSETQ. Losses at the gene ends were 5 bases for V and 5 bases for J; bases not matched to a gene: 8. The CDR3 runs 14 residues. CDR3 sequence (DNA): TGCGCCAGCAGTACGGGACAGGGAAGCGACGAGCAGTACTTC. It encodes CASSTGQGSDEQYF. Full variable domain (outside the CDR3, taken from reference TRBV5-1 and TRBJ2-7): KAGVTQTPRYLIKTRGQQVTLSCSPISGHRSVSWYQQTPGQGLQFLFEYFSETQRNKGNFPGRFSGRQFSNSRSEMNVSTLELGDSALYLCASSTGQGSDEQYFGPGTRLTVT.

This clonotype appeared a few times. The V gene is TRBV20-1, the J gene TRBJ2-1, with D tentatively TRBD2 (6 bases). This CDR3 spans 15 amino acids. Looked up from germline, CDR1 is DFQATT and CDR2 is SNEGSKA (reference sequence). Between the trimmed V and J ends, which lost 3 bases and 0 bases, there was a span of 12 bases. Here the CDR3 reads CSASLGGASYNEQFF. The CDR3 nucleotides are TGCAGTGCTAGTCTTGGAGGGGCCTCCTACAATGAGCAGTTCTTC.

The chain combines TRBV6-1 with TRBJ1-1; maybe TRBD1 (6 bases). V dropped 7 bases and J dropped 3 bases, with 30 bases sitting between them. This CDR3 contains 19 residues. The germline CDR1 and CDR2 sequences are MNHNS and SASEGT. As DNA, the CDR3 is TGTGCCAGCACGGCAAGATTGACAGGAACGTCAACTCCGTACACTGAAGCTTTCTTT. Its protein product is CASTARLTGTSTPYTEAFF.

In this sample, this clonotype turned up a few times. Here the CDR3 reads CASSLGSRQGVLNEQFF. The CDR3, as DNA: TGTGCCAGCAGCTTAGGGTCACGGCAGGGGGTATTGAATGAGCAGTTCTTC. The chain is built from TRBV11-3 and TRBJ2-1; the match to TRBD1 covers 7 bases. V dropped 1 base and J dropped 7; count of bases not matched to a gene: 13. CDR1 is SGHNT, CDR2 YENEEA, per germline. The CDR3 has 17 residues.

This clonotype was found many times. V gene TRBV5-1 combines with J gene TRBJ1-1; D gene ambiguous. The germline CDR1 and CDR2 sequences are SGHRS and YFSETQ. The CDR3 has 13 residues. V shed 0 bases and J shed 3 bases, with 6 bases lying between them. DNA for the CDR3: TGCGCCAGCAGCTTGGTCTCAGACACTGAAGCTTTCTTT. Translated: CASSLVSDTEAFF.

This rearrangement joins TRBV20-1 to TRBJ1-5, with D possibly TRBD1 on 5 matching bases. The CDR3 consists of 15 residues. Germline loops: CDR1 DFQATT, CDR2 SNEGSKA (reference sequence). V lost 1 base to trimming and J lost 4 bases, with 14 bases between them. The CDR3 protein is CSARVVGGRNQPQHF. In DNA, the CDR3 is TGCAGTGCTAGAGTCGTTGGGGGGAGGAATCAGCCCCAGCATTTT.

V and J are TRBV2 and TRBJ1-6, with D perhaps TRBD1 (5 bases). Trimming cost V 0 bases and J 11 bases, with 8 bases left between them. CDR1 is SNHLY and CDR2 is FYNNEI in the germline V gene. This CDR3 is built from 13 residues. CDR3: CASSEAGATPLHF. CDR3 DNA sequence: TGTGCCAGCAGTGAAGCAGGGGCAACACCCCTCCACTTT. The complete variable domain, with remaining parts taken from reference TRBV2 and TRBJ1-6, reads EPEVTQTPSHQVTQMGQEVILRCVPISNHLYFYWYRQILGQKVEFLVSFYNNEISEKSEIFDDQFSVERPDGSNFTLKIRSTKLEDSAMYFCASSEAGATPLHFGNGTRLTVT.

In its sample, this clonotype was seen a few times. The chain carries TRBV5-1 and TRBJ1-2, with a weak D call TRBD1 (5 bases). V lost 2 bases and J lost 5, with 13 bases in between. Per germline, CDR1 SGHRS and CDR2 YFSETQ. The CDR3 sequence is 14 residues long. CDR3 coding DNA: TGCGCCAGCAGCTTTGGCTTAGGGGCTTATGGCTACACCTTC. Protein product: CASSFGLGAYGYTF. The full variable domain, its missing parts supplied by reference TRBV5-1 and TRBJ1-2, is KAGVTQTPRYLIKTRGQQVTLSCSPISGHRSVSWYQQTPGQGLQFLFEYFSETQRNKGNFPGRFSGRQFSNSRSEMNVSTLELGDSALYLCASSFGLGAYGYTFGSGTRLTVV.